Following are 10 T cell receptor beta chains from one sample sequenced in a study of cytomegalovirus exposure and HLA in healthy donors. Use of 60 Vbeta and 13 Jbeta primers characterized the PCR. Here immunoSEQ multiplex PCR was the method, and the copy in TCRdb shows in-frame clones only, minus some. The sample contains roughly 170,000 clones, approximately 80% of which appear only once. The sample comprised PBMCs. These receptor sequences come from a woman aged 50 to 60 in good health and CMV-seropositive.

This chain's CDR3 is CASSQLPGQGDQPQHF. CDR3 in DNA: TGTGCCAGTAGTCAACTTCCGGGACAGGGCGATCAGCCCCAGCATTTT. The chain combines TRBV19 with TRBJ1-5; 9 positions match TRBD1. The CDR3 has 16 residues. V dropped 5 bases and J dropped 5; count of bases not matched to a gene: 10. Germline V lookup: CDR1 LNHDA, CDR2 SQIVND (reference sequence).

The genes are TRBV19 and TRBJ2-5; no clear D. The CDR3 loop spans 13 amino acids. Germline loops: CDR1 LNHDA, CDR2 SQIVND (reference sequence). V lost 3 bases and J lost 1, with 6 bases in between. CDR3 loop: CASSIGPQETQYF. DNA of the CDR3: TGTGCCAGTAGTATTGGCCCCCAAGAGACCCAGTACTTC.

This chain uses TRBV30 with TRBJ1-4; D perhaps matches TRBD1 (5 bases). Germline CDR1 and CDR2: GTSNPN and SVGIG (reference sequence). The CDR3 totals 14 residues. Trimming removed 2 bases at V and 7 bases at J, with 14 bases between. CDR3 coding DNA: TGTGCCTGGAGTACATTACCGGGGGGTGAAAAACTGTTTTTT. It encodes CAWSTLPGGEKLFF.

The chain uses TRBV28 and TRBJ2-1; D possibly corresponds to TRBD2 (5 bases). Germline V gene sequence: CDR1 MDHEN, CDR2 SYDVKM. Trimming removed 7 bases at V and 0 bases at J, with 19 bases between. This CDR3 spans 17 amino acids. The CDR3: CASTSGGEPSSYNEQFF. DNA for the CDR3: TGTGCCAGCACCTCCGGAGGAGAACCGAGCTCCTACAATGAGCAGTTCTTC.

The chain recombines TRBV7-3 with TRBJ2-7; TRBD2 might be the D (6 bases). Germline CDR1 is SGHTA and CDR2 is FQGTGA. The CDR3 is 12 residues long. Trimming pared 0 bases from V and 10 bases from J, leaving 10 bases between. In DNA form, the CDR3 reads TGTGCCAGCAGCTTAACTTCGGGGGAACAGTACTTC. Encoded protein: CASSLTSGEQYF.

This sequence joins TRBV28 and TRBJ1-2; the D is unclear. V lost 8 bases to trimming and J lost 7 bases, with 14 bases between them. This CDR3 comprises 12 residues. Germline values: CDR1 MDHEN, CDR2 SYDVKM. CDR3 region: CASSEGAGGYTF. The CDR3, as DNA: TGTGCCAGCTCGGAGGGAGCGGGTGGCTACACCTTC.

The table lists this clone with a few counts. The CDR3 coding sequence is TGTGCCAGCAGCCAGACTAGCGGGGGGCCCGAGCAGTACTTC. It specifies CASSQTSGGPEQYF. The gene calls are TRBV7-2 and TRBJ2-7, with 13 bases that match TRBD2. CDR1 and CDR2 (germline): SGHTA, FQGNSA. The V and J ends lost 5 bases and 6 bases, in that order; junction bases with no gene match: 4. CDR3 length: 14 residues.

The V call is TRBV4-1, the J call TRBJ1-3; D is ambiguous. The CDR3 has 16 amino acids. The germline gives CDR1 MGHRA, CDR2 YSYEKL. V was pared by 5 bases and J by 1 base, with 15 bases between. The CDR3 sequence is CASSNILHGSGNTIYF. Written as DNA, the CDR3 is TGCGCCAGCAGCAACATCCTCCACGGGTCTGGAAACACCATATATTTT.

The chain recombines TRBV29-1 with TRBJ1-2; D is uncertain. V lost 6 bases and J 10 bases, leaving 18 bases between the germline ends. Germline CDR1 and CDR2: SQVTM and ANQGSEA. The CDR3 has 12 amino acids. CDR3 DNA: TGCAGCGTGGCCCTCTCGCAAAACCTCTACACCTTC. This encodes CSVALSQNLYTF.

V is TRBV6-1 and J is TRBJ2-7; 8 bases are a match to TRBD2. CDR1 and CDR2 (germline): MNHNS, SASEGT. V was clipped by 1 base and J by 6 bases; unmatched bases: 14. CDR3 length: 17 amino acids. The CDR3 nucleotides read TGTGCCAGCAGTGAAGTATTTGGGCTAGCGGGTGGAGGCGAGCAGTACTTC. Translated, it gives CASSEVFGLAGGGEQYF.